The 17 T cell receptor beta chains in this list originate from one sample, sequenced in a study of blood T cell repertoires in COVID-19. Some clones are missing from TCRdb's copy, which holds only in-frame ones; the method was immunoSEQ multiplex PCR. The sample yields 90,000 to 110,000 clones, approximately 90% seen once. The sample comprised peripheral blood. The receptor source for this set is a human donor in a cohort sampled during active COVID-19.

The chain is built from TRBV5-1 and TRBJ2-7, with 7 nucleotides matching TRBD2. The germline V gene encodes CDR1 SGHRS and CDR2 YFSETQ. The junction had 7 bases not matched to a gene; V was cut back by 0 bases and J by 4 bases. The CDR3 is 15 amino acids. CDR3 region: CASSLVLAEGYEQYF. CDR3 nucleotides: TGCGCCAGCAGCTTGGTCCTAGCGGAAGGGTACGAGCAGTACTTC.

The chain is built from TRBV3-1 (or the pseudogene TRBV3-2) and TRBJ2-1; the match to TRBD2 covers 13 bases. Germline values: CDR1 LGHDT, CDR2 YNNKEL (reference sequence). This CDR3 is 18 amino acids long. The trim removed 4 bases at V and 5 bases at J, leaving 11 bases unmatched. The CDR3 DNA reads as TGTGCCAGCAGCCCTAGACTAGCGGGAGGACCAACTAACAATGAGCAGTTCTTC. Translated, it gives CASSPRLAGGPTNNEQFF.

A single count supports this clone. This chain links TRBV27 with TRBJ2-1; TRBD1 agrees at 8 bases. Trimming cost V 3 bases and J 5 bases; bases outside gene matches: 6. The CDR3 length is 15 residues. Germline V lookup: CDR1 MNHEY, CDR2 SMNVEV (reference sequence). The CDR3 nucleotides are TGTGCCAGCAGTTTTTGGACAGGGTCCCACAATGAGCAGTTCTTC. Translating it yields CASSFWTGSHNEQFF.

V gene TRBV18 combines with J gene TRBJ1-2, with 7 bases aligning to TRBD1. CDR1 is KGHSH, CDR2 LQKENI, per germline. V lost 1 base to trimming and J lost 5 bases; unmatched junction nucleotides: 7. CDR3 length equals 15 residues. Here the CDR3 reads CASSPLDRMGYGYTF. In DNA, the CDR3 is TGTGCCAGCTCACCACTGGACAGGATGGGATATGGCTACACCTTC.

The chain employs TRBV7-9 and TRBJ2-1, with a tentative D call TRBD2 (5 bases). CDR1 and CDR2 (germline): SEHNR, FQNEAQ (reference sequence). The V end lost 8 bases, the J end lost 15 bases, and 8 bases lay between the germline ends. CDR3 length: 8 residues. Here the CDR3 DNA reads TGTGCCAGCCCCCGGGGGTTCTTC. Its translation is CASPRGFF.

This chain connects TRBV5-4 to TRBJ2-3; 13 nucleotides line up with TRBD2. The CDR3 has 15 amino acids. V dropped 3 bases and J dropped 6; count of bases not matched to a gene: 4. Looked up from germline, CDR1 is SGHNT and CDR2 is YYREEE (reference sequence). The chain's CDR3 is CASSWTSGREDTQYF. The CDR3 DNA reads as TGTGCCAGCAGCTGGACTAGCGGGAGAGAGGATACGCAGTATTTT.

As DNA, the CDR3 is TGCAGCGGACGGACAGGCGGGGAAAAACTGTTTTTT. It encodes CSGRTGGEKLFF. The chain links TRBV29-1 to TRBJ1-4; 7 bases fit TRBD1. V was pared by 7 bases and J by 8 bases, with 7 bases of the junction left unmatched. The length of the CDR3 is 12 residues. The V gene's germline CDR1 is SQVTM and CDR2 ANQGSEA.

The CDR3 sequence is CSARALAEQYF. In DNA, the CDR3 is TGCAGTGCTAGAGCACTAGCAGAGCAGTACTTC. The J gene is TRBJ2-7, the V gene TRBV20-1; tentative D call: TRBD2 (6 bases). Germline V gene sequence: CDR1 DFQATT, CDR2 SNEGSKA (reference sequence). With 1 base removed from V and 7 bases from J, the gap between germline ends came to 8 bases. The CDR3 is 11 amino acids.

The rearrangement joins TRBV5-6 to TRBJ2-5, with 7 positions matching TRBD1. V dropped 1 base and J dropped 0; count of bases not matched to a gene: 6. CDR1 is SGHDT, CDR2 YYEEEE, per germline. This CDR3 comprises 16 residues. The CDR3 bases are TGTGCCAGCAGCTTGTGGTCGACAGGGCACCAAGAGACCCAGTACTTC. Translated: CASSLWSTGHQETQYF.

V and J are TRBV4-1 and TRBJ2-1; TRBD2 agrees at 9 bases. The CDR3 is 18 residues long. The V segment lost 1 base and the J segment 7 bases; nucleotides outside the gene matches: 14. Germline CDR1 reads MGHRA; CDR2 reads YSYEKL. In DNA form, the CDR3 reads TGCGCCAGCAGCCAAGTGGATATGGGACTAGCAGCTGGTAATGAGCAGTTCTTC. Encoded protein: CASSQVDMGLAAGNEQFF.

The chain joins TRBV5-4 to TRBJ2-5, with no clear D. The CDR3 loop spans 14 amino acids. Trimming cost V 0 bases and J 3 bases, with 9 bases left between them. Per germline, CDR1 SGHNT and CDR2 YYREEE (reference sequence). The CDR3: CASSLGPSEETQYF. The CDR3 DNA sequence: TGTGCCAGCAGCTTGGGGCCTTCAGAAGAGACCCAGTACTTC.

The chain employs TRBV9 and TRBJ1-1; D gene uncertain. The CDR3 extends over 14 amino acids. Germline lookup yields CDR1 SGDLS and CDR2 YYNGEE. Trimming stripped 0 bases from V and 0 bases from J, with 6 bases between. The CDR3 DNA is TGTGCCAGCAGCGTAGGTATCGTGAACACTGAAGCTTTCTTT. Amino acid sequence: CASSVGIVNTEAFF.

V gene TRBV9 combines with J gene TRBJ2-7; D ambiguous. In germline, CDR1 is SGDLS, CDR2 YYNGEE. Trimming cost V 0 bases and J 2 bases, with 12 bases left between them. CDR3 length: 15 amino acids. This CDR3 is CASSVGTEPAYEQYF. DNA for the CDR3: TGTGCCAGCAGCGTAGGCACAGAACCGGCCTACGAGCAGTACTTC.

The V gene is TRBV6-5, the J gene TRBJ2-7; 7 bases fit TRBD1. Losses at the gene ends were 6 bases for V and 0 bases for J; bases not matched to a gene: 8. The CDR3 totals 15 residues. Germline loops: CDR1 MNHEY, CDR2 SVGAGI. The chain's CDR3 is CASSQQTGFSYEQYF. CDR3 in DNA: TGTGCCAGCAGCCAACAGACAGGGTTCTCCTACGAGCAGTACTTC.

This rearrangement joins TRBV19 to TRBJ2-1; TRBD2 aligns across 9 bases. The J segment lost 9 bases and the V segment lost 7 bases, leaving 7 bases of the junction unmatched. Germline V gene sequence: CDR1 LNHDA, CDR2 SQIVND (reference sequence). The CDR3 loop spans 13 amino acids. The chain's CDR3 is CASIGAGGVEQFF. CDR3 coding DNA: TGTGCCAGTATAGGGGCGGGAGGGGTTGAGCAGTTCTTC. Full variable domain (missing parts from reference TRBV19 and TRBJ2-1): DGGITQSPKYLFRKEGQNVTLSCEQNLNHDAMYWYRQDPGQGLRLIYYSQIVNDFQKGDIAEGYSVSREKKESFPLTVTSAQKNPTAFYLCASIGAGGVEQFFGPGTRLTVL.

CDR3 coding DNA: TGCGCCAGCAGCTTGGGCGGGTTGAACACTGAAGCTTTCTTT. This sequence encodes CASSLGGLNTEAFF. The chain combines TRBV5-1 with TRBJ1-1; the D is unclear. V lost 0 bases, J lost 0 bases, and 6 bases lay in between. Per germline, CDR1 SGHRS and CDR2 YFSETQ. The CDR3 is 14 residues long.

The J gene is TRBJ1-2, the V gene TRBV5-1; unclear D gene. The CDR3 runs to 15 residues. The germline V gene encodes CDR1 SGHRS and CDR2 YFSETQ. V was pared by 2 bases and J by 4 bases, with 15 bases between. The CDR3 DNA reads as TGCGCCAGCAGCTTTTCCGGACGGGAGTCCTATGGCTACACCTTC. It codes for CASSFSGRESYGYTF. Full variable domain (missing parts from reference TRBV5-1 and TRBJ1-2): KAGVTQTPRYLIKTRGQQVTLSCSPISGHRSVSWYQQTPGQGLQFLFEYFSETQRNKGNFPGRFSGRQFSNSRSEMNVSTLELGDSALYLCASSFSGRESYGYTFGSGTRLTVV.